Following are 19 T cell receptor beta chains from one sample sequenced in a study of blood T cell repertoires in COVID-19. The repertoire was sequenced with immunoSEQ multiplex PCR; TCRdb's copy has only in-frame clones and lacks some. Among under 250,000 clones listed, around 81% were seen once. Source material: peripheral blood. All receptors derive from a human donor in a cohort sampled during active COVID-19.

The chain links TRBV19 to TRBJ1-2, with 9 bases identical to TRBD1. The V segment lost 4 bases and the J segment 8 bases; nucleotides outside the gene matches: 8. CDR3 length: 14 residues. The V gene's germline CDR1 is LNHDA and CDR2 SQIVND (reference sequence). The chain's CDR3 is CASSNRDRVGGYTF. The CDR3 coding sequence is TGTGCCAGTAGTAACCGGGACAGGGTTGGGGGCTACACCTTC.

This clone showed up just once. The CDR3 nucleotides are TGTGCCAGCAGCCAGAAGGGGTTAGAGACCCAGTACTTC. This sequence encodes CASSQKGLETQYF. This chain links TRBV7-3 with TRBJ2-5, with D possibly TRBD1 on 5 matching bases. Germline values: CDR1 SGHTA, CDR2 FQGTGA. Trimming left V 5 bases short and J 4 bases short, with 11 bases between. The CDR3 is 13 residues long.

This clone appeared a single time. The gene calls are TRBV28 and TRBJ1-6, with 7 bases that match TRBD1. The germline gives CDR1 MDHEN, CDR2 SYDVKM. Trimming took 5 bases from V and 11 from J; bases not matched to a gene: 9. The CDR3 runs 14 residues. The CDR3 sequence is CASSKGGGQAPLHF. The CDR3, as DNA: TGTGCCAGCAGTAAAGGAGGGGGCCAGGCACCCCTCCACTTT.

In its sample, this clone was seen once. The rearrangement uses TRBV6-5 and TRBJ1-2; 7 bases are a match to TRBD1. With 3 bases clipped from V and 4 bases from J, the junction kept 8 bases outside the gene matches. The germline V gene encodes CDR1 MNHEY and CDR2 SVGAGI. The CDR3 contains 15 residues. The CDR3 spells CASSYTGTAVYGYTF. CDR3 nucleotides: TGTGCCAGCAGTTATACCGGGACAGCCGTCTATGGCTACACCTTC.

The rearrangement joins TRBV7-8 to TRBJ1-1, with TRBD1 identical over 7 bases. There are 16 residues in the CDR3. V lost 5 bases and J lost 0; bases outside the gene matches: 9. Germline V gene data show CDR1 as SGHVS and CDR2 as FQNEAQ. CDR3 in amino acids: CASSPRTGPMNTEAFF. In DNA form, the CDR3 reads TGTGCCAGCAGCCCCCGGACAGGCCCGATGAACACTGAAGCTTTCTTT.

V and J are TRBV7-9 and TRBJ2-3, with 7 bases fitting TRBD1. This CDR3 has 14 amino acids. Germline assignment: CDR1 SEHNR and CDR2 FQNEAQ (reference sequence). With V trimmed by 7 bases and J by 2 bases, 6 bases remained unmatched. The CDR3 DNA follows: TGTGCCAGCAACCTACAGGGGTACACAGATACGCAGTATTTT. It yields the protein CASNLQGYTDTQYF.

This clone has only one observation. V is TRBV2 and J is TRBJ2-7; D is perhaps TRBD2 (5 bases). CDR1 is SNHLY, CDR2 FYNNEI, per germline. With 7 bases removed from V and 5 bases from J, the gap between germline ends came to 9 bases. This CDR3 is built from 11 residues. CDR3 sequence: CASTPRDEQYF. CDR3 DNA sequence: TGTGCCAGCACCCCGAGGGACGAGCAGTACTTC.

The chain combines TRBV18 with TRBJ2-1, with a tentative D call TRBD2 (6 bases). CDR3 length equals 17 residues. V lost 0 bases and J lost 1, with 13 bases in between. Germline CDR1 and CDR2: KGHSH and LQKENI. The CDR3 protein is CASSPPVSAGSYNEQFF. The CDR3 coding sequence is TGTGCCAGCTCACCACCGGTTTCCGCGGGGTCCTACAATGAGCAGTTCTTC. Based on the CDR3 plus reference TRBV18 and TRBJ2-1, the full variable domain is NAGVMQNPRHLVRRRGQEARLRCSPMKGHSHVYWYRQLPEEGLKFMVYLQKENIIDESGMPKERFSAEFPKEGPSILRIQQVVRGDSAAYFCASSPPVSAGSYNEQFFGPGTRLTVL.

This chain uses TRBV19 with TRBJ2-1; 14 bases line up with TRBD2. V lost 10 bases to trimming and J lost 4 bases; unmatched junction nucleotides: 6. Germline V CDR1 and CDR2: LNHDA, SQIVND (reference sequence). The CDR3 sequence is 15 residues long. The CDR3 protein is CATRTSGGHYNEQFF. CDR3 bases: TGTGCCACTCGGACTAGCGGGGGGCATTACAATGAGCAGTTCTTC.

The V call is TRBV3-1 (or the pseudogene TRBV3-2), the J call TRBJ1-1; a possible D gene is TRBD1 (6 bases). The CDR3 covers 13 residues. Germline assignment: CDR1 LGHDT and CDR2 YNNKEL (reference sequence). The ends were cut back, 4 bases at V and 10 bases at J, with 16 bases in the middle. The CDR3 bases are TGTGCCAGCAGCCTCGCAGGGGCAAGCGCAGCTTTCTTT. Protein sequence: CASSLAGASAAFF.

This chain connects TRBV19 to TRBJ2-4, with 10 bases identical to TRBD2. The CDR3 sequence is 14 residues long. The ends lost 7 bases at V and 8 bases at J; junction bases unmatched: 8. Per germline, CDR1 LNHDA and CDR2 SQIVND (reference sequence). The CDR3 reads CASTLKTSGYIQYF. The CDR3 DNA reads as TGTGCCAGTACTCTCAAGACTAGCGGGTACATTCAGTACTTC.

This clone showed up many times. The rearrangement uses TRBV11-2 and TRBJ1-4; D is undetermined. The V and J ends lost 0 bases and 1 base respectively, with 18 bases between them. The CDR3 runs to 19 residues. CDR1 and CDR2 (germline): SGHAT, FQNNGV. The CDR3 sequence: CASSLDLKAVLETNEKLFF. The CDR3 coding sequence is TGTGCCAGCAGCTTAGATTTAAAGGCAGTCCTAGAAACTAATGAAAAACTGTTTTTT.

This chain links TRBV6-5 with TRBJ1-1, with 8 bases matching TRBD1. The CDR3 spans 13 residues. V trimming: 4 bases; J trimming: 6 bases; junction bases outside the gene matches: 4. Germline assignment: CDR1 MNHEY and CDR2 SVGAGI. CDR3 nucleotide sequence: TGTGCCAGCAGTTTCGGGACAGGCTCTGAAGCTTTCTTT. Translation gives CASSFGTGSEAFF.

The chain recombines TRBV2 with TRBJ1-2, with D possibly being TRBD1 (6 bases). Per germline, CDR1 SNHLY and CDR2 FYNNEI. V shed 4 bases and J shed 5 bases, with 11 bases lying between them. This CDR3 region has 13 residues. The CDR3 loop reads CASSADRRYGYTF. DNA of the CDR3: TGTGCCAGCAGTGCGGACAGAAGGTATGGCTACACCTTC.

The V and J genes are TRBV28 and TRBJ2-7; D might be TRBD2 (5 bases). The germline V gene has CDR1 MDHEN and CDR2 SYDVKM. Trimming pared 9 bases from V and 3 bases from J, leaving 24 bases between. The CDR3 has 16 residues. CDR3 sequence: CARGRGWTLVSYEQYF. CDR3 sequence (DNA): TGTGCCAGGGGCCGAGGTTGGACTTTAGTCAGCTACGAGCAGTACTTC.

The rearrangement links TRBV6-6 to TRBJ1-5; a possible D gene is TRBD1 (5 bases). Germline assignment: CDR1 MNHNY and CDR2 SVGAGI (reference sequence). Trimming removed 0 bases at V and 6 bases at J, with 12 bases between. The CDR3 has 15 residues. The CDR3 is CASSYSGREVQPQHF. Written as DNA, the CDR3 is TGTGCCAGCAGTTACTCGGGCAGGGAGGTTCAGCCCCAGCATTTT.

V is TRBV5-1 and J is TRBJ2-6; D gene ambiguous. Trimming stripped 1 base from V and 0 bases from J, with 8 bases between. Germline V gene sequence: CDR1 SGHRS, CDR2 YFSETQ. The CDR3 spans 16 residues. The CDR3 region is CASSLRGNSGANVLTF. The CDR3 DNA is TGCGCCAGCAGCTTGCGAGGCAACTCTGGGGCCAACGTCCTGACTTTC.

The rearrangement joins TRBV6-5 to TRBJ1-1; 7 bases map to TRBD1. The germline V gene has CDR1 MNHEY and CDR2 SVGAGI. With 4 bases clipped from V and 4 bases from J, the junction kept 6 bases outside the gene matches. This CDR3 spans 14 amino acids. CDR3 coding DNA: TGTGCCAGCAGTTCGAGCGACAGGGCCACTGAAGCTTTCTTT. Protein product: CASSSSDRATEAFF.

This chain connects TRBV6-4 to TRBJ1-2; tentatively, D is TRBD1 (6 bases). The CDR3 extends over 14 amino acids. Germline V lookup: CDR1 MRHNA, CDR2 SNTAGT. The ends were cut back, 2 bases at V and 5 bases at J, with 12 bases in the middle. CDR3 residues: CASSDTPTGYGYTF. The CDR3 DNA is TGTGCCAGCAGTGACACCCCGACAGGATATGGCTACACCTTC.